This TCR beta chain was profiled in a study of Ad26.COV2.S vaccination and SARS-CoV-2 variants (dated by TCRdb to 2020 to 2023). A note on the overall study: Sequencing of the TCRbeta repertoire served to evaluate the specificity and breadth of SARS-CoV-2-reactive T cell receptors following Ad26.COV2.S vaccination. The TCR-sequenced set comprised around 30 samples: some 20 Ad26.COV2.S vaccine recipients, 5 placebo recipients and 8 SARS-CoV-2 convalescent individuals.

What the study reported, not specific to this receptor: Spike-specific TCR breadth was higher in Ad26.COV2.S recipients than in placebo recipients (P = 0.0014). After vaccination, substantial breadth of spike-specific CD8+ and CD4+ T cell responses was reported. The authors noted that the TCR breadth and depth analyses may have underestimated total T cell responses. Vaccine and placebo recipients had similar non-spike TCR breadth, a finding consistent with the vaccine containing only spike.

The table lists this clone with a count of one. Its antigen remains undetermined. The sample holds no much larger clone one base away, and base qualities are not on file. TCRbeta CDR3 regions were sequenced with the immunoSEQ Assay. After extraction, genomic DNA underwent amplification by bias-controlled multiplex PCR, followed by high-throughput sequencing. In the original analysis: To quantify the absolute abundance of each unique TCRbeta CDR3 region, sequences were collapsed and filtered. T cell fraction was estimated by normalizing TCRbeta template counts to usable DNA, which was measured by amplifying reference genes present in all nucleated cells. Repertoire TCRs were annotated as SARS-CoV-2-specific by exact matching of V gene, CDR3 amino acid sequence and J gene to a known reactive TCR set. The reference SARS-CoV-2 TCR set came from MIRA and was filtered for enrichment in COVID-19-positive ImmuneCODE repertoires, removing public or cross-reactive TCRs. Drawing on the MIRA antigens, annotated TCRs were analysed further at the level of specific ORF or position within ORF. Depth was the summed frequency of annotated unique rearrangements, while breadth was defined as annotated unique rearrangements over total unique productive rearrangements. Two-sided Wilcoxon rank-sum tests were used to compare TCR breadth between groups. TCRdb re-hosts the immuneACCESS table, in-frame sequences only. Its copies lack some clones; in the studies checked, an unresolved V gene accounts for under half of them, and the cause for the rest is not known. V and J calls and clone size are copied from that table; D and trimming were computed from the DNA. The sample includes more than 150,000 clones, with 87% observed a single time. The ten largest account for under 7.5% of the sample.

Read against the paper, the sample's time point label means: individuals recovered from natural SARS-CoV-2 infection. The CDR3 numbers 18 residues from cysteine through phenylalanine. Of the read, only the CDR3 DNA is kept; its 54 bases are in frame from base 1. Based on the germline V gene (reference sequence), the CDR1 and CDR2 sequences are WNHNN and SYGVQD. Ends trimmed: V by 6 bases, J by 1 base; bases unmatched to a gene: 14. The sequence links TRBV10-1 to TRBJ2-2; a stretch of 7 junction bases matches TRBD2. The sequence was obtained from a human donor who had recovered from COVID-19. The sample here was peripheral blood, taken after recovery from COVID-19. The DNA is TGCGCCAGCAGCAGTGCCCCTACTAGCGTTATGAACACCGGGGAGCTGTTTTTT. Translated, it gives CASSSAPTSVMNTGELFF.